Listed below are T cell receptor beta chains from one sample, sequenced in a study of blood T cells in healthy people across ages. TCRdb independently ran MiXCR on the 5' RACE reads; one entry per CDR3 protein. Counted here are some 1,000,000 distinct CDR3 sequences, about 23% occurring once; the ten biggest clones make up around 0.75%. This sample also belongs to another study, concerning T cells of mothers and their children.

Sequencing was done on a sample of blood. Receptors originate from a girl aged 2 to 10 in good health. Each CDR3 is given with its conserved first and last residue. The D gene is left open where the match is weak. Where a row states a size, it is once, few, many or the class of an expanded clone; other rows omit it.

D gene | J gene | clone size | V gene | CDR3 DNA | CDR3 protein
- | TRBJ1-6 | few | TRBV20-1 | TGCAGTGCTCTCGGACAGATACAGAGCTCCTATAATTCACCCCTCCACTTT | CSALGQIQSSYNSPLHF
- | TRBJ1-2 | - | TRBV5-1 | TGCGCCAGCAGCTTGACCATCCGGGAGGATCTATCGGGCTACACCTTC | CASSLTIREDLSGYTF
- | TRBJ2-7 | - | TRBV10-3 | TGTGCCATCAGTGTTGGCGGATTCTACGAGCAGTACTTC | CAISVGGFYEQYF
TRBD1 | TRBJ2-7 | few | TRBV28 | TGTGCCAGCAGCCGACAGGGGGCCGACGAGCAGTACTTC | CASSRQGADEQYF
- | TRBJ2-1 | few | TRBV20-1 | TGCAGTGCTAGAGTCCTGGGGACATACAATGAGCAGTTCTTC | CSARVLGTYNEQFF
- | TRBJ2-4 | few | TRBV4-3 | TGCGCCAGCAGCCAAGTGTCAGGGGCGAGGGAAAACATTCAGTACTTC | CASSQVSGARENIQYF
- | TRBJ2-5 | - | TRBV28 | TGTGCCAGCAGATTCACCTCTGTACAAGAGACCCAGTACTTC | CASRFTSVQETQYF
TRBD2 | TRBJ2-3 | - | TRBV20-1 | TGCAGTGCTAGAAAAGCGGGAGTGACAGATACGCAGTATTTT | CSARKAGVTDTQYF
- | TRBJ1-3 | - | TRBV7-2 | TGTGCCAGCAGCCCAAAGACAGTCTCTGGAAACACCGTATATTTT | CASSPKTVSGNTVYF
TRBD2 | TRBJ2-2 | - | TRBV20-1 | TGCAGTGCTAGAGATCCAGCGGGGGTCCACGGAACCGGGGAGCTGTTTTTT | CSARDPAGVHGTGELFF
TRBD1 | TRBJ2-5 | few | TRBV12-3/TRBV12-4 | TGTGCCAGCAGCCCCGGGACAGGGAGGACCCAATACTTC | CASSPGTGRTQYF
TRBD2 | TRBJ2-2 | many | TRBV6-4 | TGTGCCAGCAAGCCGGGACTAGCCACCGGGGAGCTGTTTTTT | CASKPGLATGELFF
TRBD1 | TRBJ2-1 | few | TRBV20-1 | TGCAGTGCTAGAGATTCGGCAGGGGGAAGGTTTGATGAGCAGTTCTTC | CSARDSAGGRFDEQFF
TRBD2 | TRBJ2-4 | few | TRBV28 | TGTGCCAGCTCTCCCCCGGGAGGCTACATTCAGTACTTC | CASSPPGGYIQYF
TRBD2 | TRBJ2-7 | - | TRBV7-9 | TGTGCCAGCAGCTTAGATGACTCCGGGACTAGCTTCTACGAGCAGTACTTC | CASSLDDSGTSFYEQYF
TRBD1 | TRBJ2-1 | - | TRBV29-1 | TGCAGCGTCCTGGGCCAGGGGGCATCCTACAATGAGCAGTTCTTC | CSVLGQGASYNEQFF
- | TRBJ2-7 | - | TRBV25-1 | TGTGCCAGCAGTGAGGGGCAGTACTCCTACGAGCAGTACTTC | CASSEGQYSYEQYF
- | TRBJ1-2 | - | TRBV7-2 | TGTGCCAGCAGCTTAGGGCCCCCAGACGGATCCTATGGCTACACCTTC | CASSLGPPDGSYGYTF
- | TRBJ1-4 | once | TRBV9 | TGTGCCAGCAACCCTGGGGGGGTCGGGAAGCATGAAAAACTGTTTTTT | CASNPGGVGKHEKLFF